Given below is one TCR beta chain in context. Antigen specificity is unknown. Without exception, sorted populations had purity beyond 98%. The data stem from a study of beta chain features in type 1 diabetes. General study results and limits: People with Type 1 diabetes carried modestly yet significantly shorter TCRB CDR3s in all four CD4+ subsets. There were fewer insertions and more deletions at the VDJ junctions of type 1 diabetes patients.

The study reverse transcribed the entire isolated RNA, so it sequenced expressed TCRB transcripts. Naive, central memory and regulatory T cell samples averaged approximately 3.6 million immunoSEQ reads each. Measured with immunoSEQ multiplex PCR; TCRdb has only the in-frame clones, and not every one. The sample carries roughly 240,000 clones, about 23% recorded once. The sequenced sample consisted of naive CD4+ T cells from blood. The source is a young woman with type 1 diabetes.

Written as DNA, the CDR3 is TGCAGCGTTGACCGGGGTTTCGACAATGAGCAGTTCTTC. Protein sequence: CSVDRGFDNEQFF. This rearrangement joins TRBV29-1 to TRBJ2-1, with D tentatively TRBD2 (5 bases). CDR1 SQVTM and CDR2 ANQGSEA come from the germline V gene. This CDR3 is 13 amino acids long. V lost 3 bases and J lost 5, with 11 bases in between.